This T cell receptor beta chain was observed in a study of T-cell reconstitution after alpha-beta-depleted transplantation in children listed by TCRdb under 2016. About the study as a whole: T-cell immune reconstitution after TCRalphabeta/CD19-depleted allogeneic hematopoietic cell transplantation in children was quantitatively tracked in the study by means of TCR repertoire profiling.

Worth noting for this clonotype: The antigen this receptor binds is unknown. No clone much larger than this one lies a single base away; base qualities are absent.

Library preparation used PCR. The sequencing machine was an Illumina HiSeq 2500. TCR libraries were prepared with molecular barcoding, using unique molecular identifiers to normalize TCRbeta repertoire quantification. The public reads were quality trimmed at Q25 with fastp and then assembled into clones with MiXCR by TCRdb, keeping productive beta chains. Rows merge per CDR3 protein into single entries with the most common DNA and genes. This sample has about 480,000 distinct CDR3 sequences in its table, and about an eighth of those were observed once. The ten biggest clones cover around 5.8% of the sample. The input for sequencing was PBMCs from the stem cell graft donor, taken from the stem cell graft. The origin of this receptor is a human donor who donated a stem cell graft to a child with combined immunodeficiency.

The CDR3 loop reads CASSPRTAYSYTF. DNA sequence: TGTGCCAGCAGTCCTAGGACAGCCTACAGCTACACCTTC. The rearranged chain carries TRBV27 and TRBJ1-2; a weak D assignment points to TRBD1 (6 bases agree). The cysteine opens and the phenylalanine closes a CDR3 of 13 amino acids. Only the CDR3 portion is preserved as DNA: 39 bases, with reading frame beginning at the first base. V and J are truncated by 5 bases and 9 bases respectively, leaving an intervening sequence of 16 bases. CDR1 is given as MNHEY and CDR2 as SMNVEV, both from the germline V gene (reference sequence).